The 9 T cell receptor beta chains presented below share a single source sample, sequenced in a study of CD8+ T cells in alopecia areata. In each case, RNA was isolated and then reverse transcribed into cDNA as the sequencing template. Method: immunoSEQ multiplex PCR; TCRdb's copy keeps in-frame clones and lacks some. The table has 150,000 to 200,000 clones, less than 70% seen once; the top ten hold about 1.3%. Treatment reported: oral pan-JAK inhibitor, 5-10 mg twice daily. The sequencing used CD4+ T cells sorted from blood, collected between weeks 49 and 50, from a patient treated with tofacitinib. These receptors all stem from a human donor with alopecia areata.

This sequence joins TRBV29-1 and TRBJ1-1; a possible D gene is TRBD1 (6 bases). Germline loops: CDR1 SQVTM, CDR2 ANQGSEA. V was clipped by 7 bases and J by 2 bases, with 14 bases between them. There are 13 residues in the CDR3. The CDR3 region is CSADRSGNTEAFF. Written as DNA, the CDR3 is TGCAGCGCAGACAGGTCTGGAAACACTGAAGCTTTCTTT.

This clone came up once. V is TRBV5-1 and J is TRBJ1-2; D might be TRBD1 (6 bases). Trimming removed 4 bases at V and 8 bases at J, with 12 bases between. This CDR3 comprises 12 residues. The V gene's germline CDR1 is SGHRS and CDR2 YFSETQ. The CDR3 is CASSPTGNGYTF. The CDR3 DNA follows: TGCGCCAGCAGCCCTACAGGGAACGGCTACACCTTC.

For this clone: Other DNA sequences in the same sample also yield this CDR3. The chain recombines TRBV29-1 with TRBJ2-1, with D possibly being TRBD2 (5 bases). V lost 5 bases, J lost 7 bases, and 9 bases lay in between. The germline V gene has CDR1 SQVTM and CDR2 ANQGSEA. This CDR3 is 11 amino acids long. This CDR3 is CSVSRGNEQFF. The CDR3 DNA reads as TGCAGCGTTTCTCGAGGGAATGAGCAGTTCTTC.

The CDR3 reads CASSDSAGSFF. In DNA, the CDR3 is TGTGCCAGCAGTGACTCCGCAGGGTCGTTCTTC. The rearrangement joins TRBV6-4 to TRBJ2-1; a weak D match, TRBD1 (5 bases). V was pared by 0 bases and J by 15 bases, with 9 bases between. Germline CDR1 and CDR2: MRHNA and SNTAGT. The CDR3 runs to 11 residues.

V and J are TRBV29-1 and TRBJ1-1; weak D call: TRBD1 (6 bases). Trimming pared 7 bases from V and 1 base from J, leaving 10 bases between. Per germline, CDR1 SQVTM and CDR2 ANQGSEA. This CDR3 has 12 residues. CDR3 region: CSAKGGNTEAFF. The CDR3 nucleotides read TGCAGCGCAAAAGGGGGGAACACTGAAGCTTTCTTT.

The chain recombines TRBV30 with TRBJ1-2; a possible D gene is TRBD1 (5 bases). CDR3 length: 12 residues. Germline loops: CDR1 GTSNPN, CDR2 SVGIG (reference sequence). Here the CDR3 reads CAWATGAYGYTF. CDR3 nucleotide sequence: TGTGCTTGGGCTACCGGGGCCTATGGCTACACCTTC. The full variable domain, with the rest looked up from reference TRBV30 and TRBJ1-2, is SQTIHQWPATLVQPVGSPLSLECTVEGTSNPNLYWYRQAAGRGLQLLFYSVGIGQISSEVPQNLSASRPQDRQFILSSKKLLLSDSGFYLCAWATGAYGYTFGSGTRLTVV.

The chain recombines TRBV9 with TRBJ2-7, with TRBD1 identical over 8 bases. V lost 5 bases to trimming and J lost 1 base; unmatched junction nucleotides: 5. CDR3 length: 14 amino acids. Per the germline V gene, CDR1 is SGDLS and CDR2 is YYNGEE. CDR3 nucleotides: TGTGCCAGCAGTACGGACAGGGTTTCCTACGAGCAGTACTTC. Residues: CASSTDRVSYEQYF.

The CDR3 DNA reads as TGTGCCTGGAGTGTACAGGGGAAGGAAAAACTGTTTTTT. It encodes CAWSVQGKEKLFF. This chain joins TRBV30 and TRBJ1-4; 7 bases fit TRBD1. V was pared by 0 bases and J by 8 bases, with 3 bases of the junction left unmatched. The CDR3 contains 13 residues. The germline CDR1 and CDR2 sequences are GTSNPN and SVGIG (reference sequence).

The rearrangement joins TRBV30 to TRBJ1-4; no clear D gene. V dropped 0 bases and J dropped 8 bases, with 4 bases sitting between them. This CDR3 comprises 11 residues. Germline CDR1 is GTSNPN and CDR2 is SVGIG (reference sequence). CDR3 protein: CAWSVSEKLFF. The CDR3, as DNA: TGTGCCTGGAGTGTATCCGAAAAACTGTTTTTT.